This T cell receptor (beta chain) originates from a study of tumor and adjacent non-tumor tissue in lung cancer. As concerns this clonotype: A read error may produce the germline difference seen at one junction end.

Germline V gives CDR1 SGHNT, CDR2 YYREEE (reference sequence). The CDR3 length is 13 residues. The template was RNA from unsorted bulk tissue. More than 3 cm separated this lung sample from the edge of the tumor. The library came from three nested PCR rounds adapted from ARM-PCR protocols. One entry per CDR3 protein, called by TCRdb with MiXCR from the multiplex PCR reads. The data contain approximately 79,000 distinct CDR3 sequences, less than 85% of them singletons. This rearrangement joins TRBV5-4 to TRBJ1-1; no clear D. The sample was distant non-tumor lung tissue. This sequence was found in a man between 65 and 79 years old with non-small cell lung cancer. The CDR3 nucleotides read TGTGTCAGCAGCGGTAGTATGAAAACTGAAGATTTCTTT. Translating it yields CVSSGSMKTEDFF.